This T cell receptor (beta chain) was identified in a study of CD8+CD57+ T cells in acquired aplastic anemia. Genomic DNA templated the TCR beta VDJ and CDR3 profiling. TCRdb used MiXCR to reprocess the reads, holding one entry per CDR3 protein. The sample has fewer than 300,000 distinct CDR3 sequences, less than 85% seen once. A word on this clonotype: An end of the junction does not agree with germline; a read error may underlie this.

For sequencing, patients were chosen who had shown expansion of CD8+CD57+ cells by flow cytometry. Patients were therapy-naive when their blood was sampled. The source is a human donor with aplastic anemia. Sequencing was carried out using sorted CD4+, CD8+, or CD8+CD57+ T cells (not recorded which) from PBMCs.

The CDR3 sequence is CASSITGGSYNDQFF. CDR3 DNA sequence: TGTGCCAGTAGTATAACAGGGGGATCCTACAATGACCAGTTCTTC. V is TRBV19 and J is TRBJ1-2; 8 bases fit TRBD1. The end of the DNA is better explained by TRBJ2-1, so the J call may be wrong. CDR1 is LNHDA, CDR2 SQIVND, per germline (reference sequence). The CDR3 is 15 residues long.